The 16 T cell receptor beta chains listed next were all sequenced from one sample in a study of graft-versus-host responses after intestinal transplantation. Only in-frame clones appear in the TCRdb table, and some are missing; sequencing was by immunoSEQ multiplex PCR. The top ten clones hold 0.95% to 1% of a sample with about 24,000 clones, 70% to 90% of them seen once. This material consisted of PBMCs, taken nearly 470 days after intestinal transplant. The source of these receptors is a human patient who received an intestinal transplant, so some T cells may come from the graft donor.

This chain joins TRBV5-1 and TRBJ2-4; 7 bases are a match to TRBD2. The CDR3 spans 18 residues. Looked up from germline, CDR1 is SGHRS and CDR2 is YFSETQ. With 4 bases clipped from V and 0 bases from J, the junction kept 13 bases outside the gene matches. The CDR3 DNA is TGCGCCAGCAGCGCGTGGGAGGGCCTCGGACAAGCCAAAAACATTCAGTACTTC. It codes for CASSAWEGLGQAKNIQYF.

The chain is built from TRBV27 and TRBJ2-1; D may be TRBD1 or TRBD2 (5 bases each). There are 16 residues in the CDR3. Germline V gives CDR1 MNHEY, CDR2 SMNVEV (reference sequence). Trimming removed 6 bases at V and 0 bases at J, with 15 bases between. CDR3 sequence reads: CASSLEGIVSYNEQFF. As DNA, the CDR3 is TGTGCCAGCAGCCTAGAGGGGATTGTCTCCTACAATGAGCAGTTCTTC.

On this clone itself: No conserved phenylalanine or tryptophan ends this CDR3, so it is likely a read error. Because the CDR3's place on the DNA is in doubt, the DNA is left out and the CDR3 is given as listed by TCRdb. The chain links TRBV19 to TRBJ1-1; the listed D gene, TRBD1, was not tested against the DNA. The CDR3 spans 12 amino acids, including both terminal residues. Germline V lookup: CDR1 LNHDA, CDR2 SQIVND (reference sequence). Here the CDR3 reads CASRAGTGKAAL.

This clone was found once. This chain uses TRBV18 with TRBJ2-5; D not resolved. The CDR3 is 13 residues long. V was trimmed by 3 bases and J by 4 bases, leaving 9 bases between them. From germline, CDR1 is KGHSH and CDR2 LQKENI. The CDR3 DNA follows: TGTGCCAGCTCACCGAATGGGCGAGAGACCCAGTACTTC. It codes for CASSPNGRETQYF.

The V call is TRBV19, the J call TRBJ1-2; maybe TRBD1 (5 bases). The CDR3 has 13 residues. Trimming pared 8 bases from V and 4 bases from J, leaving 14 bases between. In germline, CDR1 is LNHDA, CDR2 SQIVND (reference sequence). CDR3 loop: CASSPEGFYGYTF. In DNA, the CDR3 is TGTGCCAGTTCCCCCGAGGGGTTCTATGGCTACACCTTC. Full variable domain (outside the CDR3, taken from reference TRBV19 and TRBJ1-2): DGGITQSPKYLFRKEGQNVTLSCEQNLNHDAMYWYRQDPGQGLRLIYYSQIVNDFQKGDIAEGYSVSREKKESFPLTVTSAQKNPTAFYLCASSPEGFYGYTFGSGTRLTVV.

V usage is TRBV6-5 and J usage is TRBJ2-1; D is unresolved. The CDR3 covers 15 residues. Germline CDR1 MNHEY, CDR2 SVGAGI. Trimming shortened V by 4 bases and J by 5 bases, and 15 bases separated the two germline ends. In nucleotides, the CDR3 is TGTGCCAGCAGTTCCCCTCCTCCCCGGGACAATGAGCAGTTCTTC. Protein: CASSSPPPRDNEQFF.

CDR3 DNA: TGTGCCAGCAGCCAAGGGGACAGGGGCCTACAAGAGACCCAGTACTTC. Residues: CASSQGDRGLQETQYF. The V and J genes are TRBV14 and TRBJ2-5, with 10 positions matching TRBD1. The ends lost 1 base at V and 2 bases at J; junction bases unmatched: 4. The CDR3 spans 16 residues. CDR1 and CDR2 from the germline V gene are SGHDN and FVKESK.

The V and J genes are TRBV16 and TRBJ2-3, with 7 bases lining up with TRBD2. The CDR3 totals 17 residues. V lost 0 bases, J lost 2 bases, and 8 bases stayed unmatched. Germline V gene data show CDR1 as KGHSY and CDR2 as FQNENV. CDR3 in DNA: TGTGCCAGCAGCCAATCTCCTAGCGGAGGGGACACAGATACGCAGTATTTT. Protein sequence: CASSQSPSGGDTDTQYF.

The J gene is TRBJ2-7, the V gene TRBV29-1, with D uncertain. Germline V gives CDR1 SQVTM, CDR2 ANQGSEA. This CDR3 contains 14 residues. Trimming stripped 4 bases from V and 2 bases from J, with 15 bases between. The CDR3 spells CSVALYKATYEQYF. CDR3 nucleotides: TGCAGCGTTGCTCTTTACAAAGCCACCTACGAGCAGTACTTC.

V gene TRBV5-1 combines with J gene TRBJ2-5; maybe TRBD1 (6 bases). Germline V gives CDR1 SGHRS, CDR2 YFSETQ. The ends were cut back, 2 bases at V and 2 bases at J, with 10 bases in the middle. The CDR3 spans 14 residues. The CDR3 DNA follows: TGCGCCAGCAGCTTTCGCGACAGGCAAGAGACCCAGTACTTC. Encoded protein: CASSFRDRQETQYF.

This rearrangement joins TRBV2 to TRBJ1-2; maybe TRBD1 (6 bases). The V and J ends lost 7 bases and 4 bases respectively, with 10 bases between them. The CDR3 spans 12 residues. Germline CDR1 reads SNHLY; CDR2 reads FYNNEI. The CDR3 region is CASIPDSYGYTF. Here the CDR3 DNA reads TGTGCCAGCATTCCGGACAGCTATGGCTACACCTTC.

The V gene is TRBV6-1, the J gene TRBJ2-6, with D possibly TRBD2 on 5 matching bases. This CDR3 contains 15 residues. Germline-derived CDR1 and CDR2 are MNHNS and SASEGT. The ends were cut back, 1 base at V and 2 bases at J, with 6 bases in the middle. CDR3: CASSEGRAGANVLTF. The CDR3 nucleotides read TGTGCCAGCAGTGAAGGGCGGGCTGGGGCCAACGTCCTGACTTTC.

This rearrangement joins TRBV29-1 to TRBJ1-1; no clear D. Trimming shortened V by 2 bases and J by 0 bases, and 4 bases separated the two germline ends. This CDR3 is 12 amino acids long. Germline-derived CDR1 and CDR2 are SQVTM and ANQGSEA. The CDR3 region is CSVEQMNTEAFF. For the CDR3, the DNA is TGCAGCGTTGAACAGATGAACACTGAAGCTTTCTTT.

This rearrangement joins TRBV9 to TRBJ2-3; D call uncertain. CDR3 length equals 15 residues. V gave up 4 bases and J gave up 2 bases, with 14 bases separating them. Per germline, CDR1 SGDLS and CDR2 YYNGEE. This CDR3 reads CASSSPEISTDTQYF. The CDR3 DNA follows: TGTGCCAGCAGCTCCCCGGAAATATCCACAGATACGCAGTATTTT.

This rearrangement joins TRBV28 to TRBJ1-4; TRBD1 matches at 7 bases. Per the germline V gene, CDR1 is MDHEN and CDR2 is SYDVKM. The J segment lost 7 bases and the V segment lost 4 bases, leaving 12 bases of the junction unmatched. The CDR3 covers 16 residues. CDR3 DNA sequence: TGTGCCAGCAGTTCGACCGGGACAGCGATAGGTGAAAAACTGTTTTTT. Encoded protein: CASSSTGTAIGEKLFF.

This chain uses TRBV6-6 with TRBJ2-7, with TRBD2 as a possible D gene (6 bases). V lost 0 bases, J lost 3 bases, and 12 bases lay in between. Germline V gene lookup returns CDR1 MNHNY and CDR2 SVGAGI (reference sequence). The CDR3 has 15 amino acids. The CDR3 DNA sequence: TGTGCCAGCAGTTACTCTCCTGGGACTTACTACGAGCAGTACTTC. It is translated as CASSYSPGTYYEQYF.